The present entry profiles one T cell receptor beta chain with its context. Some clones are missing from TCRdb's copy, which holds only in-frame ones; the method was immunoSEQ multiplex PCR. The repertoire holds about 430,000 clones, with more than 70% as singletons. The data were obtained in a study of blood T cell repertoires in COVID-19. Those who participated ranged in age from roughly 18 to 100 years and resided in 24 US areas. Self-reported history from a screening survey and questionnaire set each donor's cohort. Germline CDR1 MNHEY, CDR2 SMNVEV (reference sequence). Trimming at V came to 5 bases and at J to 7 bases, leaving 11 bases not matched to a gene. The CDR3 runs to 14 residues.

The source is a woman aged 18-29 years who had been exposed to COVID-19. The rearrangement uses TRBV27 and TRBJ2-7; 7 positions match TRBD2. The sequenced sample was PBMCs or T cells enriched from blood (not recorded which). CDR3 region: CASSRVGREWEQYF. The CDR3 nucleotides are TGTGCCAGCAGTAGAGTTGGGCGGGAGTGGGAGCAGTACTTC.